This T cell receptor beta chain was sequenced during a study of cytomegalovirus exposure and HLA in healthy donors. This clone came up a few times. Antigen: not known. The CDR3 totals 13 residues. Deletions cut 3 bases from V and 0 bases from J, with 4 bases between. CDR1 SGHAT and CDR2 FQDESV come from the germline V gene (reference sequence). Study observations and caveats: The authors later found TCR association rates varying by HLA locus, with DRB1 most and HLA-C fewest. Association of a missense DCLRE1C variant with TCR beta V- and J-gene trimming was reported in a later analysis. Later work found most CMV-associated TCR beta chains apparently HLA-restricted.

PCR employed 60 Vbeta and 13 Jbeta primers. Libraries were prepared by immunoSEQ multiplex PCR; TCRdb keeps only in-frame clonotypes and omits some of them. The sample lists more than 80,000 clones; about 64% were seen once. This sequence joins TRBV11-1 and TRBJ2-3; D not certain. The TCR originated in a female donor in good health and CMV-seronegative. Sample: PBMCs. The CDR3 nucleotides are TGTGCCAGCAGCTTTCCTAGCACAGATACGCAGTATTTT. This codes for CASSFPSTDTQYF.